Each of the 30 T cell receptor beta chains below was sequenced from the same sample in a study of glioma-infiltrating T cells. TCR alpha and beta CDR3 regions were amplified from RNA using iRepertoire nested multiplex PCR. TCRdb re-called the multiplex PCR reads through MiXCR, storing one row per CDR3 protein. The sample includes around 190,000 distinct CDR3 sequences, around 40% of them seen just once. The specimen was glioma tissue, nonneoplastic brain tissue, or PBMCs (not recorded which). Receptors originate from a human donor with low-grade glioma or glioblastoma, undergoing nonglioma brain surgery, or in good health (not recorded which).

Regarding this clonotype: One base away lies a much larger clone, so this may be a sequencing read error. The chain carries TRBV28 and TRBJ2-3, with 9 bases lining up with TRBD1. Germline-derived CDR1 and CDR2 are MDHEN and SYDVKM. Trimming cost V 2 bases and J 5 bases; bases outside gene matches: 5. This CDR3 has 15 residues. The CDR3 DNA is TGTGCCAGCAGTTTAGGGACAGGGCTGGTAGATACGCAGTATTTT. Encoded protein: CASSLGTGLVDTQYF.

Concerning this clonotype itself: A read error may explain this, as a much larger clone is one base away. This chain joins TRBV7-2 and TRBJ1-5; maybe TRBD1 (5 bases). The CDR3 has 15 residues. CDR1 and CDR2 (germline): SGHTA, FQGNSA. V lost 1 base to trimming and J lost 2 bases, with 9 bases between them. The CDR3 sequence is CASSLGQPGNQPQHF. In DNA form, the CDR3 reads TGTGCCAGCAGCTTAGGACAGCCCGGCAATCAGCCCCAGCATTTT.

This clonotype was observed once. CDR3 amino acids: CSADQGLAGTTQYF. DNA for the CDR3: TGCAGTGCGGACCAAGGACTAGCGGGAACTACGCAGTATTTT. The chain has TRBV20-1 and TRBJ2-3; 12 bases match TRBD2. CDR3 size: 14 residues. The ends lost 6 bases at V and 8 bases at J; junction bases unmatched: 9. Germline V CDR1 and CDR2: DFQATT, SNEGSKA (reference sequence).

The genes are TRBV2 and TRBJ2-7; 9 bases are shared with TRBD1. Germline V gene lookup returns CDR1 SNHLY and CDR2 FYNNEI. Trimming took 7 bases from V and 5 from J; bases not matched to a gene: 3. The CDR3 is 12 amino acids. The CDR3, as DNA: TGTGCCAGCAAAGGGGACAGGGACGAGCAGTACTTC. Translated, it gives CASKGDRDEQYF.

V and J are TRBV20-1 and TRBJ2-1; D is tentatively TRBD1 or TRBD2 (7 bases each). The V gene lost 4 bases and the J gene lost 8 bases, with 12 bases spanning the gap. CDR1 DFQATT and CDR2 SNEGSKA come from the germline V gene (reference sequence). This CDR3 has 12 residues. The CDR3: CSATGGGYEQFF. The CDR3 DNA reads TGCAGTGCTACAGGGGGAGGGTATGAGCAGTTCTTC.

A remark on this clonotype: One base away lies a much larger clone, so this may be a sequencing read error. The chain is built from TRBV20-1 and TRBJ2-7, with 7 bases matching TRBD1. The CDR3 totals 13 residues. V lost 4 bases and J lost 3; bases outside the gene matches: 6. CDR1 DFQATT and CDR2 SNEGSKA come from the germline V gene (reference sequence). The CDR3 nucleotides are TGCAGTGCTAACCGGGACAGCGGCTACGAGCAGTACTTC. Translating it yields CSANRDSGYEQYF.

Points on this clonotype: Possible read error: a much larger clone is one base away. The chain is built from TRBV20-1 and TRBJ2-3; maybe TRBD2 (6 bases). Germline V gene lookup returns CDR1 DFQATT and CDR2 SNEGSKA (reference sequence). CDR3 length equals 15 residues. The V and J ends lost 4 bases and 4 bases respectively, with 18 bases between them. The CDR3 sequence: CSATIADSSADTQYF. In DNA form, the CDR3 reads TGCAGTGCTACGATAGCGGACTCTAGCGCAGATACGCAGTATTTT.

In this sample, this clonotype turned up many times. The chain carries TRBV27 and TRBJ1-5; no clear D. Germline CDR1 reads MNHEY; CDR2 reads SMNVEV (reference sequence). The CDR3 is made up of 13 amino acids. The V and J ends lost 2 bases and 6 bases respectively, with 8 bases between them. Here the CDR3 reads CASSLGLFQPQHF. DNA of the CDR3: TGTGCCAGCAGTTTAGGACTTTTTCAGCCCCAGCATTTT.

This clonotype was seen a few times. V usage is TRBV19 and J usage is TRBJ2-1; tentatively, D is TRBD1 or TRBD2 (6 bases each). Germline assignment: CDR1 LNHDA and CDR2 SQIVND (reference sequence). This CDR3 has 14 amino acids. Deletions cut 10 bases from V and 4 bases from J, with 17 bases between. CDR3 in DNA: TGTGCCACCGGGAACAGGGACTTATACAATGAGCAGTTCTTC. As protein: CATGNRDLYNEQFF.

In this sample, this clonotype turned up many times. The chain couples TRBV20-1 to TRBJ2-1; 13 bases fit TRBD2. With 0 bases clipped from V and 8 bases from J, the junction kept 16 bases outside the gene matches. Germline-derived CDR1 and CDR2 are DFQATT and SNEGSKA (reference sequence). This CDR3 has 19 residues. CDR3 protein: CSARDQRLRLAGGAYEQFF. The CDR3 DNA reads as TGCAGTGCTAGAGACCAGCGTTTGAGACTAGCGGGAGGAGCGTATGAGCAGTTCTTC.

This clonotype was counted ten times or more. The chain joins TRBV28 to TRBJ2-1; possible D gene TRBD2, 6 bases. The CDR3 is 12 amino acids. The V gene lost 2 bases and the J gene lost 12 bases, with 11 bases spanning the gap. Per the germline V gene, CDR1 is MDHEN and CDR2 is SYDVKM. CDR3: CASSLGGNGQFF. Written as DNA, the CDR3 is TGTGCCAGCAGTTTAGGGGGGAACGGGCAGTTCTTC.

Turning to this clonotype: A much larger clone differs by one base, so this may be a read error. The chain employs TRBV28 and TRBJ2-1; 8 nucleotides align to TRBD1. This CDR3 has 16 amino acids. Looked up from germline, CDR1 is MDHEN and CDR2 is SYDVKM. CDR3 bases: TGTGCCAGCAGGACCGCGAGGACAGGGATTGGTGGTGAGGAGTTCTTC. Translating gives CASRTARTGIGGEEFF.

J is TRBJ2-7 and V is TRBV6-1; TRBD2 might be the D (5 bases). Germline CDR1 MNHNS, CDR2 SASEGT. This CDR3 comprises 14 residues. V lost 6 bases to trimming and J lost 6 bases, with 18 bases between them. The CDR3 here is CASRPTLRASEQYF. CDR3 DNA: TGTGCCAGCAGACCAACATTGCGGGCCTCCGAGCAGTACTTC.

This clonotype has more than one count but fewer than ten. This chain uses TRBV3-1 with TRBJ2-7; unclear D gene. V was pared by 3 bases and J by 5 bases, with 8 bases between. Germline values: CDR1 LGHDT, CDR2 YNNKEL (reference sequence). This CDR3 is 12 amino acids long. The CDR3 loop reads CASSQATNEQYF. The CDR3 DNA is TGTGCCAGCAGCCAGGCTACAAACGAGCAGTACTTC.

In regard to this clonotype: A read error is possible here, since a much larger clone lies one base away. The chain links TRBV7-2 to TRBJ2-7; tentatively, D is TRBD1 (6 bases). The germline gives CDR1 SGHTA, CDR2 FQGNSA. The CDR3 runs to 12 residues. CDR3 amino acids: CDSSPDSYEQYF. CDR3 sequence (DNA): TGTGACAGCAGTCCGGACAGCTACGAGCAGTACTTC.

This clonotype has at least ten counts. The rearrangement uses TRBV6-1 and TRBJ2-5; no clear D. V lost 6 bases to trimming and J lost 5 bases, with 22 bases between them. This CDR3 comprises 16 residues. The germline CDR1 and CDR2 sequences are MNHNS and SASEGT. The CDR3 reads CASRYTRGSGMETQYF. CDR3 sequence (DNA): TGTGCCAGCAGATACACCCGCGGATCCGGAATGGAGACCCAGTACTTC.

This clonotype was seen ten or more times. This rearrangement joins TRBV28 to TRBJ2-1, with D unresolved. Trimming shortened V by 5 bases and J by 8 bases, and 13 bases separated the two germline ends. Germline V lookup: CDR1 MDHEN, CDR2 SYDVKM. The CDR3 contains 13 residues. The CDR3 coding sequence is TGTGCCAGCAGTCCCCCGCTCGGCGATGAGCAGTTCTTC. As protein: CASSPPLGDEQFF.

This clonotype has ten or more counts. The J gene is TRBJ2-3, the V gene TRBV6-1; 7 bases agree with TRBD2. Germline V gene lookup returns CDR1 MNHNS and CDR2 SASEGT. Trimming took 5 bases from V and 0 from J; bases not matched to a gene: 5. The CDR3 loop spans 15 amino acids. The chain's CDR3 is CASSLAVLSTDTQYF. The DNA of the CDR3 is TGTGCCAGCAGTCTAGCGGTTCTGAGCACAGATACGCAGTATTTT.

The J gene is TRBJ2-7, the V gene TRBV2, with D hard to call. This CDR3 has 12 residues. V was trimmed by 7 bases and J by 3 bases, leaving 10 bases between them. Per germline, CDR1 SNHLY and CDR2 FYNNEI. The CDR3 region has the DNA TGTGCCAGCAAGACCGATGGCTACGAGCAGTACTTC. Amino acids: CASKTDGYEQYF.

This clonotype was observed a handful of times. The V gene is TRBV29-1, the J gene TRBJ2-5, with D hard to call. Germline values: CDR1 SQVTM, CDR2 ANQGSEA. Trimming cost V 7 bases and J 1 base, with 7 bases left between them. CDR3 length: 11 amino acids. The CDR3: CSAESQETQYF. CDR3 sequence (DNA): TGCAGCGCAGAATCCCAAGAGACCCAGTACTTC.

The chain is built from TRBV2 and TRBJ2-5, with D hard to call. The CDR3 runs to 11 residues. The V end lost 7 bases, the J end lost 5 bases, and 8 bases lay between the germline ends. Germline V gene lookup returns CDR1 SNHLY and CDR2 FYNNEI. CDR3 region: CASITGETQYF. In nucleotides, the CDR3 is TGTGCCAGCATTACTGGGGAGACCCAGTACTTC.

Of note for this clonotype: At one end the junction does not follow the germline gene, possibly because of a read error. The DNA of the CDR3 is TGCAGTGCTAGATGCAACAGGGATACAGGAGATACGCAGTGTTTT. Translation: CSARCNRDTGDTQCF. V and J are TRBV20-1 and TRBJ2-3; weak D call: TRBD1 (6 bases). CDR1 DFQATT and CDR2 SNEGSKA come from the germline V gene (reference sequence). This CDR3 is built from 15 residues.

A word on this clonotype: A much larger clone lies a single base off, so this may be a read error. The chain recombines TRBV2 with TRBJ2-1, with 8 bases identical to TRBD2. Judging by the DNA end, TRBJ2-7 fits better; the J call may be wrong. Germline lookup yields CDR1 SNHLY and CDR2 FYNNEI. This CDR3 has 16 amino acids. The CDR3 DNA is TGTGCCAGTTATAGTCCCGGGACTAGAGGAACCTACGAGCAGTACTTC. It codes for CASYSPGTRGTYEQYF.

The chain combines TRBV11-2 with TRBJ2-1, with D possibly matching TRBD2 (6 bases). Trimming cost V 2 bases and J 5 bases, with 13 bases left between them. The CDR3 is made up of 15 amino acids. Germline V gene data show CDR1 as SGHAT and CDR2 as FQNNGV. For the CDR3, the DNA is TGTGCCAGCAGCTTATCAGGGACTCGGAACAATGAGCAGTTCTTC. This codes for CASSLSGTRNNEQFF. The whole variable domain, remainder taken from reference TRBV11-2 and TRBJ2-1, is EAGVAQSPRYKIIEKRQSVAFWCNPISGHATLYWYQQILGQGPKLLIQFQNNGVVDDSQLPKDRFSAERLKGVDSTLKIQPAKLEDSAVYLCASSLSGTRNNEQFFGPGTRLTVL.

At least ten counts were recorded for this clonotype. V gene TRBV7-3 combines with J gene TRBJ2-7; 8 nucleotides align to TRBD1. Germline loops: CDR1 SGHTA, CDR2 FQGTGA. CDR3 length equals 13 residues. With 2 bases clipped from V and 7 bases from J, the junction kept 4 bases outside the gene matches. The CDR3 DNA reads TGTGCCAGCAGCTTAGGAGGGACAGGAGAGCAGTACTTC. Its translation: CASSLGGTGEQYF.

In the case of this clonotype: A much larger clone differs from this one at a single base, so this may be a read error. CDR3 sequence reads: CASSNRQGVMTEDFF. Here the CDR3 DNA reads TGTGCCAGCAGCAATAGACAGGGTGTTATGACTGAAGATTTCTTT. The gene calls are TRBV28 and TRBJ1-1, with TRBD1 identical over 7 bases. The germline CDR1 and CDR2 sequences are MDHEN and SYDVKM. The CDR3 runs 15 residues.

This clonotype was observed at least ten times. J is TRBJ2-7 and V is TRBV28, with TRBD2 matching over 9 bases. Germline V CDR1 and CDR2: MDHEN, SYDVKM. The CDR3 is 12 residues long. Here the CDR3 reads CASGTSSYEQYF. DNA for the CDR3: TGTGCATCCGGGACTAGCTCGTACGAGCAGTACTTC.

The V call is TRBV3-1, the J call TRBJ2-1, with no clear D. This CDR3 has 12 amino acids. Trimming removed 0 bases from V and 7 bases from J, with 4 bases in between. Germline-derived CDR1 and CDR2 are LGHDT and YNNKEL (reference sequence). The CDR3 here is CASSQDWNEQFF. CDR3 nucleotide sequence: TGTGCCAGCAGCCAAGATTGGAATGAGCAGTTCTTC.

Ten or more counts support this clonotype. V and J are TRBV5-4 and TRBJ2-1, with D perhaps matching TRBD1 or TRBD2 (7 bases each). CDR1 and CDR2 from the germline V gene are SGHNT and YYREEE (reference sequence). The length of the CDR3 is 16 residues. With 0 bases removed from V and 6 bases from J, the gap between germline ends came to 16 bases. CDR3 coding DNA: TGTGCCAGCAGCTTGGGGAACAGGGGAGGGATCAATGAGCAGTTCTTC. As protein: CASSLGNRGGINEQFF.

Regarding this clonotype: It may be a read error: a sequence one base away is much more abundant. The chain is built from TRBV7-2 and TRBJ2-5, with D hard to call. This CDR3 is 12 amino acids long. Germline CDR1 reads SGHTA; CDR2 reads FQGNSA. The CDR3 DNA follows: TGTGCCAGCAATATAGGGAAAGAGACCAAGTACTTC. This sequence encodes CASNIGKETKYF.